This passage covers 11 T cell receptor beta chains from one sample sequenced in a study of beta chain features in type 1 diabetes. Broader study findings: All four CD4+ subsets from Type 1 diabetes patients carried moderately but significantly shorter TCRB CDR3s.

Of the isolated RNA, all was reverse transcribed, and so the sequenced material was expressed TCRB transcripts. Produced via immunoSEQ multiplex PCR; TCRdb's table is partial and in-frame only. The sample records 150,000 to 200,000 clones, approximately 8.7% being singletons. What these receptors recognize is not known. Sequenced material: central memory CD4+ T cells from blood. The receptors here all came from a woman in her 30s with type 1 diabetes.

This clone was observed a few times. The J gene is TRBJ2-1, the V gene TRBV6-6; D gene ambiguous. The germline V gene has CDR1 MNHNY and CDR2 SVGAGI (reference sequence). With 4 bases removed from V and 3 bases from J, the gap between germline ends came to 10 bases. The CDR3 length is 14 residues. This chain's CDR3 is CASSSQLLYNEQFF. CDR3 DNA: TGTGCCAGCAGTTCACAGCTCCTCTACAATGAGCAGTTCTTC.

This chain joins TRBV7-9 and TRBJ2-7; TRBD2 matches at 9 bases. Trimming cost V 1 base and J 2 bases; bases outside gene matches: 6. The CDR3 has 16 amino acids. Germline CDR1 SEHNR, CDR2 FQNEAQ (reference sequence). The CDR3 DNA is TGTGCCAGCAGCTTAGAAGTAGCGGGGGCGGCCTACGAGCAGTACTTC. Amino acids: CASSLEVAGAAYEQYF.

This clone was observed a handful of times. V usage is TRBV7-2 and J usage is TRBJ1-1; TRBD1 is a possible D gene (6 bases). Germline CDR1 and CDR2: SGHTA and FQGNSA. Trimming removed 3 bases at V and 7 bases at J, with 9 bases between. This CDR3 region has 12 residues. CDR3 region: CASSFRGREAFF. CDR3 coding DNA: TGTGCCAGCAGCTTCAGGGGACGTGAAGCTTTCTTT. Combining the CDR3 with reference TRBV7-2 and TRBJ1-1 gives the whole variable domain GAGVSQSPSNKVTEKGKDVELRCDPISGHTALYWYRQSLGQGLEFLIYFQGNSAPDKSGLPSDRFSAERTGGSVSTLTIQRTQQEDSAVYLCASSFRGREAFFGQGTRLTVV.

CDR3 residues: CAWSKDSYNEQFF. The CDR3 DNA follows: TGTGCCTGGAGTAAAGACAGTTACAATGAGCAGTTCTTC. The chain joins TRBV30 to TRBJ2-1; maybe TRBD1 (5 bases). This CDR3 is 13 amino acids long. In germline, CDR1 is GTSNPN, CDR2 SVGIG (reference sequence). Trimming took off 2 bases at V and 4 bases at J, with 9 bases between the two ends.

The rearrangement uses TRBV28 and TRBJ1-2; D perhaps matches TRBD1 (5 bases). Germline V gene sequence: CDR1 MDHEN, CDR2 SYDVKM. The V end lost 5 bases, the J end lost 5 bases, and 9 bases lay between the germline ends. This CDR3 is 12 amino acids long. The CDR3 is CASSLDSYGYTF. CDR3 DNA: TGTGCCAGCAGTCTTGACAGTTATGGCTACACCTTC.

This clone was observed a few times. The V gene is TRBV5-1, the J gene TRBJ1-1; D perhaps matches TRBD1 (5 bases). CDR3 length: 14 amino acids. V lost 5 bases and J 2 bases, leaving 13 bases between the germline ends. Germline V gives CDR1 SGHRS, CDR2 YFSETQ. CDR3 amino acids: CASSSQGFNTEAFF. CDR3 sequence (DNA): TGCGCCAGCAGTTCTCAGGGATTTAACACTGAAGCTTTCTTT.

The CDR3 is CASSLAKAGGLEQYF. Here the CDR3 DNA reads TGTGCCAGCAGCTTGGCCAAAGCGGGAGGGCTGGAGCAGTACTTC. The chain recombines TRBV5-4 with TRBJ2-7; TRBD2 matches 10 bases. CDR3 length: 15 amino acids. The V segment lost 0 bases and the J segment 7 bases; nucleotides outside the gene matches: 7. Looked up from germline, CDR1 is SGHNT and CDR2 is YYREEE (reference sequence).

V is TRBV30 and J is TRBJ1-2, with 12 bases identical to TRBD1. CDR3 length: 12 amino acids. The trim removed 2 bases at V and 14 bases at J, leaving 6 bases unmatched. Germline CDR1 GTSNPN, CDR2 SVGIG (reference sequence). CDR3 DNA sequence: TGTGCCTGGAGTATGGGGACAGGGGGCTGTACCTTC. This codes for CAWSMGTGGCTF. The full variable domain, completed using reference TRBV30 and TRBJ1-2, is SQTIHQWPATLVQPVGSPLSLECTVEGTSNPNLYWYRQAAGRGLQLLFYSVGIGQISSEVPQNLSASRPQDRQFILSSKKLLLSDSGFYLCAWSMGTGGCTFGSGTRLTVV.

This clone was detected only a few times. The chain combines TRBV29-1 with TRBJ1-1, with 7 bases identical to TRBD1. J gave up 1 base and V 7 bases, and 12 bases lay outside the gene matches. The CDR3 spans 15 residues. CDR1 and CDR2 from the germline V gene are SQVTM and ANQGSEA. Here the CDR3 DNA reads TGCAGCGCCCCGCCCCAGAACAGGGGGAACACTGAAGCTTTCTTT. Its translation: CSAPPQNRGNTEAFF.

CDR3 DNA: TGTGCCAGCAGCCCGTCGCCGATTGGTAGGAGGGGCTCCTACGAGCAGTACTTC. This sequence encodes CASSPSPIGRRGSYEQYF. The chain couples TRBV7-3 to TRBJ2-7; the D gene is possibly TRBD2 (6 bases). V gave up 5 bases and J gave up 0 bases, with 23 bases separating them. The length of the CDR3 is 18 residues. Germline V gives CDR1 SGHTA, CDR2 FQGTGA.

A note on this clone: Other DNA sequences from this sample encode an identical CDR3 as well. The chain joins TRBV5-1 to TRBJ2-5; no firm D call. The CDR3 extends over 11 amino acids. CDR1 and CDR2 from the germline V gene are SGHRS and YFSETQ. The V gene lost 3 bases and the J gene lost 2 bases, with 2 bases spanning the gap. The CDR3 region is CASSSQETQYF. The CDR3 DNA sequence: TGCGCCAGCAGCTCGCAAGAGACCCAGTACTTC.